These 3 T cell receptor beta chains came from one sample sequenced in a study of blood T cell repertoires in COVID-19 (dated by TCRdb to the early 2020s). The library was produced with the immunoSEQ multiplex PCR assay. Imported from immuneACCESS, the table was reduced by TCRdb to in-frame sequences with V and J called. These copies leave out some clones; in studies compared against another copy, an unresolved V gene accounts for under half, and the cause of the remainder is not known. Present in this sample are fewer than 450,000 clones, approximately 88% of which were seen just once. Around 12% of the sample rests with the top ten. The sequencing sample was made of peripheral blood. All receptors derive from a woman in her forties or fifties with COVID-19, enrolled during active disease.

The chain joins TRBV5-1 to TRBJ2-3; D possibly corresponds to TRBD1 (5 bases). The V end lost 2 bases, the J end lost 6 bases, and 7 bases lay between the germline ends. CDR1 SGHRS and CDR2 YFSETQ come from the germline V gene. The CDR3 covers 12 residues. The CDR3, as DNA: TGCGCCAGCAGCTTTGGGGCGGATACGCAGTATTTT. Protein: CASSFGADTQYF.

The J gene is TRBJ2-5, the V gene TRBV6-5; 7 nucleotides agree with TRBD1. This CDR3 comprises 14 residues. The germline gives CDR1 MNHEY, CDR2 SVGAGI. J gave up 1 base and V 7 bases, and 6 bases lay outside the gene matches. CDR3 nucleotide sequence: TGTGCCAGCACTCCTGGGACAGTCCAAGAGACCCAGTACTTC. This codes for CASTPGTVQETQYF.

This clone was found once. The rearrangement uses TRBV5-1 and TRBJ2-3, with TRBD2 matching over 8 bases. The V gene end was trimmed by 4 bases and the J gene end by 5 bases; junction bases not matched to a gene: 9. This CDR3 is built from 15 residues. Germline CDR1 and CDR2: SGHRS and YFSETQ. For the CDR3, the DNA is TGCGCCAGCAGCCAGGGGACTAGTTGGTTAGATACGCAGTATTTT. Translation gives CASSQGTSWLDTQYF. Based on the CDR3 plus reference TRBV5-1 and TRBJ2-3, the full variable domain is KAGVTQTPRYLIKTRGQQVTLSCSPISGHRSVSWYQQTPGQGLQFLFEYFSETQRNKGNFPGRFSGRQFSNSRSEMNVSTLELGDSALYLCASSQGTSWLDTQYFGPGTRLTVL.